This record concerns one TCR beta chain sequence. Its matching antigen is unknown. This record belongs to a study of T cell responses to AZD1222 COVID-19 vaccine. V trimming: 1 base; J trimming: 8 bases; junction bases outside the gene matches: 6. This CDR3 has 14 residues. From germline, CDR1 is SGDLS and CDR2 YYNGEE. Study observations and caveats: Repertoires in all cases were sampled only once the peak T cell response had passed. Just a handful of people given AZD1222 tested seropositive at baseline.

This table comes from immunoSEQ multiplex PCR, and its TCRdb copy is limited to in-frame clones, with some not included. The data contain nearly 95,000 clones, 80% to 90% of them seen just once; the ten biggest clones take up 2.5%. The starting material was peripheral blood, obtained 28 days after the second AZD1222 dose. The genes are TRBV9 and TRBJ1-2; TRBD1 agrees at 9 bases. The source is an adult who received the AZD1222 COVID-19 vaccine. The CDR3 DNA follows: TGTGCCAGCAGCGTACGAGGACAGGGGAACGGCTACACCTTC. This sequence encodes CASSVRGQGNGYTF.